This T cell receptor (beta chain) was identified during a study of blood T cell repertoires in COVID-19 (dated by TCRdb to about 2020). Study-wide context: Collaborator samples came from the United States, Italy and Spain and covered acute and convalescent phases of COVID-19. HLA class I and class II types, where available, came from metadata supplied by the sample provider rather than from assay-based typing. The material from the prospective study consisted of cDNA or gDNA derived from T cells, B-cell-depleted T cells, or PBMCs. The sample metadata nearly always contained a de-identified subject ID, COVID-19 status, age in years and sex. Subjects who had been exposed to COVID-19, were actively infected with it, or had recovered from it provided the deeply sampled blood TCRbeta repertoires that made up the dataset. The repertoires were released in a freely available public database meant as a resource for research on the immune response to SARS-CoV-2. Samples were obtained from the ongoing ImmuneRACE study (first 160 participants) and from roughly 1,300 subjects provided by 6 global collaborators. On the study overall, not on this receptor specifically: The amount of clinical and demographic metadata varied by source and participant and was provided uncurated.

This clone appeared a single time. Its antigen specificity is not known. Per-base qualities were not stored, and no clone one base away is much larger. In Seattle, one collaborating source enrolled patients while the infection was active and tracked those patients longitudinally over the course of disease. The collaborating institutions used their own protocols to collect whole blood in K2EDTA tubes. For TCRbeta analysis, collaborators shipped samples as frozen whole blood, isolated PBMCs, or DNA extracted from either of those sample types. TCRbeta CDR3 regions were amplified from genomic DNA using the immunoSEQ Assay, a bias-controlled multiplex PCR. Processing in the source paper ran as follows. The number of nucleated cells in each sample was estimated from the amplification of reference gene primers within the assay. To quantify the absolute abundance of each unique TCRbeta CDR3 rearrangement, sequence reads were collapsed and filtered. For each sample, productive Simpson clonality was calculated as the square root of Simpson's diversity index across productive rearrangements. TCRdb obtained this table from immuneACCESS and retained in-frame rearrangements with V and J assigned. These tables miss some clones; where compared with another copy, unresolved V genes account for less than half of the shortfall, and the remainder is unexplained. V and J calls and clone size are copied from that table; D and trimming were computed from the DNA. For this sample there are 150,000 to 200,000 clones; 81% appear just once. The ten largest clones take up roughly an eighth of the sample.

V and J lose 8 bases and 0 bases, and a span of 16 bases separates them. The germline V gene encodes CDR1 MNHEY and CDR2 SVGAGI. The CDR3 numbers 15 residues from cysteine through phenylalanine. CDR3 DNA only is kept here, 45 bases in frame from base 1. The V gene is TRBV6-5 and the J gene is TRBJ1-2; the D gene identity is not certain. The sequence came from a woman at least 80 years old with COVID-19, enrolled during active disease. The sequencing input was peripheral blood. The DNA reads as follows: TGTGCCAGCCGAGAGGGCCCTTTAGCTAACTATGGCTACACCTTC. Its protein product is CASREGPLANYGYTF.